This T cell receptor beta chain originates from a study of blood T cells in healthy people across ages. Healthy Russian Caucasian donors spanned ages about 6 to 100 years. This clonotype was counted ten times or more. Its matching antigen is unknown. Study-wide findings and caveats: Estimates based on one million T cells were treated as lower bounds.

Combining a sample-barcoded 5' primer with a J-beta primer mix, a second PCR ran for 7 to 11 cycles. At least 2.5 million CDR3-containing paired-end reads were obtained per sample. TCRdb redid the calling of the 5' RACE reads with MiXCR, one entry per CDR3 protein. The sample contains approximately 1.5 million distinct CDR3 sequences, roughly 32% of which appear only once. This TCR derives from a woman aged 25 to 39 in good health. The sample taken for sequencing was blood.

CDR3 sequence (DNA): TGCAGTGCGAGGGACAGTCGCAATCAGCCCCAGCATTTT. It is translated as CSARDSRNQPQHF. The chain uses TRBV20-1 and TRBJ1-5, with 7 bases identical to TRBD1. This CDR3 is 13 amino acids long. J was trimmed by 2 bases and V by 6 bases; bases with no gene match: 4. Germline V gene sequence: CDR1 DFQATT, CDR2 SNEGSKA (reference sequence).